This T cell receptor (beta chain) appears in the sequencing data of a study of shared clonotypes between healthy human individuals. The table came from immunoSEQ multiplex PCR; TCRdb's copy has only in-frame clones and leaves some out. In the table there are more than 400,000 clones, 90% to 97% of which are singletons. This CDR3 spans 15 amino acids. Deletions cut 1 base from V and 2 bases from J, with 12 bases between. Germline V gene data show CDR1 as SGHRS and CDR2 as YFSETQ. The investigators split CD4+ cells into a CD45RA+ naive subset and a CD45RA-negative memory subset. Study outcomes and limitations: The researchers took only blood, and tissue repertoires probably look different.

About this clone: Its antigen is currently unknown.

The TCR originated in a woman in her twenties or thirties in good health. Sequencing was carried out using naive CD4+ T cells sorted from blood. Subset specified: CD45RA+ positively selected. The chain joins TRBV5-1 to TRBJ2-5, with D hard to call. DNA for the CDR3: TGCGCCAGCAGCTTGTGGGCCGGGTTACAAGAGACCCAGTACTTC. Its translation: CASSLWAGLQETQYF.